The source of this TCR beta chain is a study of shared clonotypes between healthy human individuals. Cells designated naive CD8 were CD45RO-negative and were positively selected for CCR7, with terminally differentiated effector memory CD45RA+ cells excluded. This CDR3 spans 14 amino acids. V shed 2 bases and J 4 bases; nucleotides not matched to a gene: 2. Germline V gives CDR1 MNHNY, CDR2 SVGAGI (reference sequence). Here immunoSEQ multiplex PCR was the method, and the copy in TCRdb shows in-frame clones only, minus some. The data show over 2,000,000 clones, about 94% seen once. Sample: naive CD8+ T cells from PBMCs. This sequence was found in a man younger than 30 in good health. Some clones in this sample may be carry-over from other donors' samples. V and J are TRBV6-6 and TRBJ2-5; 9 nucleotides match TRBD1. The CDR3 bases are TGTGCCAGCAGTTACACAGGGGGCGTAGAGACCCAGTACTTC. Its translation: CASSYTGGVETQYF.